The rows below give T cell receptor beta chains drawn from one sample of a study of cytomegalovirus exposure and HLA in healthy donors. TCRdb keeps only in-frame clones here, not all; method: immunoSEQ multiplex PCR. Of some 110,000 clones in the sample, more than 60% are singletons; the top ten hold roughly 3.9%. Sequencing used PBMCs. The receptors here all came from a man aged 60 to 75 in good health and CMV-seronegative. Both conserved end residues are part of each CDR3. D genes are given only for firm matches. Where a row states a size, it is once, few, many or the class of an expanded clone; other rows omit it.

V: TRBV12-2
D: .
size: .
J: TRBJ1-4
CDR3: CASRLAKTGGDEKLFF
DNA: TGTGCAAGTCGCTTAGCCAAGACAGGGGGGGATGAAAAACTGTTTTTT

V: TRBV7-2
D: TRBD1
size: .
J: TRBJ1-2
CDR3: CASSLVLQGGGYTF
DNA: TGTGCCAGCAGCTTAGTTCTACAGGGGGGCGGCTACACCTTC

V: TRBV5-1
D: TRBD2
size: .
J: TRBJ2-5
CDR3: CASSLAAGGQETQYF
DNA: TGCGCCAGCAGCTTAGCGGCGGGGGGCCAAGAGACCCAGTACTTC

V: TRBV30
D: TRBD1
size: .
J: TRBJ1-1
CDR3: CAGDRGNTEAFF
DNA: TGTGCCGGGGACAGGGGGAACACTGAAGCTTTCTTT

V: TRBV27
D: TRBD1
size: .
J: TRBJ2-1
CDR3: CASSLWDRASIGEQFF
DNA: TGTGCCAGCAGTTTATGGGACAGGGCGTCTATCGGTGAGCAGTTCTTC

V: TRBV6-1
D: TRBD1
size: once
J: TRBJ1-1
CDR3: CASSEAQGGWTEAFF
DNA: TGTGCCAGCAGTGAAGCGCAGGGGGGTTGGACTGAAGCTTTCTTT

V: TRBV5-1
D: TRBD1
size: .
J: TRBJ1-5
CDR3: CASSYGTGNQPQHF
DNA: TGCGCCAGCAGCTACGGGACAGGGAATCAGCCCCAGCATTTT

V: TRBV7-3
D: TRBD1
size: .
J: TRBJ1-1
CDR3: CASSFRGQGTTEAFF
DNA: TGTGCCAGCAGCTTTCGGGGACAGGGGACCACTGAAGCTTTCTTT

V: TRBV7-6
D: .
size: .
J: TRBJ1-5
CDR3: CASSPQPDQPQHF
DNA: TGTGCCAGCAGCCCACAGCCGGATCAGCCCCAGCATTTT

V: TRBV7-3
D: .
size: .
J: TRBJ2-6
CDR3: CASSLKAGLNLAGANVLTF
DNA: TGTGCCAGCAGCTTAAAGGCAGGGCTAAATCTCGCTGGGGCCAACGTCCTGACTTTC

V: TRBV7-8
D: .
size: .
J: TRBJ1-2
CDR3: CASSLVGRRDKPYGYTF
DNA: TGTGCCAGCAGCTTAGTGGGGCGCAGGGACAAACCTTATGGCTACACCTTC

V: TRBV7-9
D: TRBD2
size: .
J: TRBJ2-1
CDR3: CASSLALAGAYNEQFF
DNA: TGTGCCAGCAGCTTAGCTTTAGCGGGGGCATACAATGAGCAGTTCTTC

V: TRBV7-9
D: .
size: .
J: TRBJ2-1
CDR3: CASSPQTGLNNNEQFF
DNA: TGTGCCAGCAGCCCGCAGACGGGACTGAATAACAATGAGCAGTTCTTC

V: TRBV27
D: .
size: .
J: TRBJ2-7
CDR3: CASSYSLGSEQYF
DNA: TGTGCCAGCAGTTACTCCCTAGGCTCCGAGCAGTACTTC

V: TRBV9
D: TRBD2
size: .
J: TRBJ2-3
CDR3: CASSVRSGGSSTDTQYF
DNA: TGTGCCAGCAGCGTACGAAGCGGGGGTTCTAGCACAGATACGCAGTATTTT

V: TRBV6-5
D: .
size: .
J: TRBJ2-2
CDR3: CASSYLSEDGELFF
DNA: TGTGCCAGCAGTTACCTCTCCGAGGACGGGGAGCTGTTTTTT

V: TRBV18
D: .
size: .
J: TRBJ2-1
CDR3: CASSPPGASYNEQFF
DNA: TGTGCCAGCTCACCACCGGGGGCATCCTACAATGAGCAGTTCTTC

V: TRBV7-8
D: .
size: .
J: TRBJ2-3
CDR3: CASSPRVDTQYF
DNA: TGTGCCAGCAGCCCCAGGGTTGATACGCAGTATTTT

V: TRBV6-5
D: TRBD1
size: .
J: TRBJ1-1
CDR3: CASSYSKGAGNTEAFF
DNA: TGTGCCAGCAGTTACTCGAAGGGGGCAGGGAACACTGAAGCTTTCTTT

V: TRBV27
D: TRBD1
size: .
J: TRBJ2-7
CDR3: CASSRVGQRTYEQYF
DNA: TGTGCCAGCAGTCGTGTGGGACAGAGAACCTACGAGCAGTACTTC

V: TRBV18
D: .
size: .
J: TRBJ2-6
CDR3: CASSPLIRVTAGANVLTF
DNA: TGTGCCAGCTCACCACTAATACGAGTAACAGCTGGGGCCAACGTCCTGACTTTC

V: TRBV7-2
D: TRBD1
size: once
J: TRBJ2-3
CDR3: CASSKTTGPSTDTQYF
DNA: TGTGCCAGCAGCAAAACGACAGGGCCTAGCACAGATACGCAGTATTTT

V: TRBV5-4
D: TRBD1
size: .
J: TRBJ2-6
CDR3: CASSLGTGGSGANVLTF
DNA: TGTGCCAGCAGCTTGGGGACAGGGGGCTCTGGGGCCAACGTCCTGACTTTC

V: TRBV19
D: TRBD1
size: .
J: TRBJ2-7
CDR3: CASSIPGGYEQYF
DNA: TGTGCCAGTAGTATCCCAGGGGGCTACGAGCAGTACTTC

V: TRBV6-1
D: .
size: .
J: TRBJ1-5
CDR3: CASSEALGIRPQHF
DNA: TGTGCCAGCAGTGAAGCGCTCGGGATCCGGCCCCAGCATTTT

V: TRBV7-2
D: TRBD1
size: .
J: TRBJ2-3
CDR3: CASSSDRGSADTQYF
DNA: TGTGCCAGCAGCTCTGACAGGGGGTCGGCAGATACGCAGTATTTT

V: TRBV4-3
D: .
size: .
J: TRBJ2-6
CDR3: CASSQGVLGGSGANVLTF
DNA: TGCGCCAGCAGCCAAGGGGTTCTCGGGGGCTCTGGGGCCAACGTCCTGACTTTC

V: TRBV19
D: TRBD1
size: .
J: TRBJ1-2
CDR3: CASSPRDRGRQGYTF
DNA: TGTGCCAGTAGTCCCCGGGACAGGGGACGTCAGGGCTACACCTTC

V: TRBV30
D: TRBD1
size: once
J: TRBJ2-5
CDR3: CAWSFFGTGEETQYF
DNA: TGTGCCTGGAGTTTTTTTGGGACAGGAGAAGAGACCCAGTACTTC